The 27 T cell receptor beta chains listed next were all sequenced from one sample in a study of identical twins. Each CDR3 protein is one row after TCRdb ran MiXCR on the 5' RACE reads. The table includes approximately 600,000 distinct CDR3 sequences, less than 9% detected once. These same records also appear under a second study, on yellow fever vaccine responses in identical twins.

The sequenced material came from PBMCs. These receptors all stem from a woman between 18 and 29 years old in good health.

This clonotype occurred a few times. V is TRBV7-8 and J is TRBJ1-1; D perhaps matches TRBD1 (6 bases). The CDR3 is 14 residues long. V lost 4 bases, J lost 4 bases, and 13 bases lay in between. Looked up from germline, CDR1 is SGHVS and CDR2 is FQNEAQ. The CDR3 DNA reads TGTGCCAGCAGCTGGAGGAGGGGGGTCACTGAAGCTTTCTTT. As protein: CASSWRRGVTEAFF.

This clonotype has only a few counts. The chain links TRBV29-1 to TRBJ1-2, with unresolved D. The CDR3 totals 14 residues. The ends were cut back, 3 bases at V and 5 bases at J, with 16 bases in the middle. Germline-derived CDR1 and CDR2 are SQVTM and ANQGSEA. The CDR3 is CSVDGIETSYGYTF. The CDR3, as DNA: TGCAGCGTTGACGGGATAGAAACCTCATATGGCTACACCTTC.

This chain links TRBV9 with TRBJ2-2, with 12 positions matching TRBD2. This CDR3 has 21 residues. Trimming at V came to 4 bases and at J to 0 bases, leaving 16 bases not matched to a gene. Germline V CDR1 and CDR2: SGDLS, YYNGEE. The CDR3 protein is CASSLIQGLAGGKTNTGELFF. The CDR3 nucleotides read TGTGCCAGCAGCCTAATCCAGGGTCTAGCGGGGGGGAAAACGAACACCGGGGAGCTGTTTTTT.

The chain combines TRBV13 with TRBJ2-1, with D tentatively TRBD2 (5 bases). This CDR3 region has 17 residues. V was pared by 3 bases and J by 0 bases, with 15 bases between. Germline V CDR1 and CDR2: PRHDT, FYEKMQ (reference sequence). This CDR3 is CASSFSQDGGSYNEQFF. CDR3 sequence (DNA): TGTGCCAGCAGCTTTTCCCAGGACGGAGGCTCCTACAATGAGCAGTTCTTC.

This sequence joins TRBV20-1 and TRBJ2-5, with 8 bases identical to TRBD2. With V trimmed by 5 bases and J by 2 bases, 16 bases remained unmatched. The CDR3 length is 17 residues. The V gene's germline CDR1 is DFQATT and CDR2 SNEGSKA (reference sequence). The CDR3 sequence is CSAPRLSGGWVQETQYF. The CDR3 nucleotides are TGCAGTGCTCCCCGGCTCTCGGGGGGGTGGGTTCAAGAGACCCAGTACTTC.

V is TRBV6-1 and J is TRBJ2-5; 14 nucleotides line up with TRBD2. Germline CDR1 reads MNHNS; CDR2 reads SASEGT. This CDR3 spans 15 amino acids. The J segment lost 3 bases and the V segment lost 6 bases, leaving 3 bases of the junction unmatched. The chain's CDR3 is CASRGTSGREETQYF. In DNA form, the CDR3 reads TGTGCCAGCAGGGGGACTAGCGGGAGAGAAGAGACCCAGTACTTC.

This clonotype occurred a few times. This chain joins TRBV10-3 and TRBJ2-1; TRBD2 matches at 8 bases. CDR1 and CDR2 (germline): ENHRY, SYGVKD. V gave up 6 bases and J gave up 5 bases; unmatched junction bases: 12. The length of the CDR3 is 16 residues. DNA for the CDR3: TGTGCCATCAGAATCTTCGCGGGGGGTCAAAACAATGAGCAGTTCTTC. It codes for CAIRIFAGGQNNEQFF.

The chain combines TRBV2 with TRBJ2-7; 12 bases agree with TRBD2. Germline V gene sequence: CDR1 SNHLY, CDR2 FYNNEI. CDR3 length: 18 residues. The junction had 16 bases not matched to a gene; V was cut back by 7 bases and J by 3 bases. The CDR3 sequence: CASIPIGASGRAVYEQYF. In DNA, the CDR3 is TGTGCCAGCATTCCTATCGGTGCTAGCGGGAGGGCCGTCTACGAGCAGTACTTC.

This clonotype showed up many times. The genes are TRBV20-1 and TRBJ2-1; D unresolved. The CDR3 consists of 16 residues. Between the trimmed V and J ends, which lost 7 bases and 4 bases, there was a span of 23 bases. CDR1 is DFQATT, CDR2 SNEGSKA, per germline (reference sequence). Here the CDR3 reads CSGRNSAIHHYNEQFF. In nucleotides, the CDR3 is TGCAGTGGCAGGAATAGTGCGATTCACCATTACAATGAGCAGTTCTTC.

This clonotype was counted at least ten times. The chain employs TRBV10-3 and TRBJ2-7; no clear D gene. Germline V gives CDR1 ENHRY, CDR2 SYGVKD. Trimming cost V 4 bases and J 4 bases, with 8 bases left between them. The CDR3 has 12 amino acids. The CDR3 spells CAISAFGYEQYF. In nucleotides, the CDR3 is TGTGCCATCAGTGCTTTTGGATACGAGCAGTACTTC.

The gene calls are TRBV5-1 and TRBJ2-1, with 7 bases fitting TRBD2. V shed 0 bases, J shed 4 bases, and the junction held 4 bases outside the gene matches. Germline V CDR1 and CDR2: SGHRS, YFSETQ. The CDR3 totals 15 residues. The CDR3 coding sequence is TGCGCCAGCAGCTTGGTCCAGCGGGATTACAATGAGCAGTTCTTC. This encodes CASSLVQRDYNEQFF.

This chain links TRBV12-3 or TRBV12-4 with TRBJ2-7; 12 bases align to TRBD1. The CDR3 totals 16 residues. V lost 6 bases and J lost 3; bases outside the gene matches: 9. CDR3 residues: CASSRSRDRGRYEQYV. The CDR3 DNA reads as TGTGCCAGCAGCCGCTCCCGGGACAGGGGGCGCTACGAGCAGTACGTC.

This chain links TRBV21-1 with TRBJ2-5; the table's TRBD1 call for D was not verified on the DNA. TRBV21-1 is noted as a pseudogene. The CDR3 is 13 amino acids. The CDR3 nucleotides are TGTGCCAGCAGCAAGGGGGCCCAAGAGACCCAGTACTTC. Translation gives CASSKGAQETQYF.

This chain links TRBV28 with TRBJ2-1; 8 bases are shared with TRBD2. The junction had 6 bases not matched to a gene; V was cut back by 4 bases and J by 4 bases. The CDR3 runs 15 residues. CDR1 is MDHEN and CDR2 is SYDVKM in the germline V gene. CDR3: CASSSAGLVYNEQFF. CDR3 bases: TGTGCCAGCAGTTCGGCGGGACTAGTGTACAATGAGCAGTTCTTC. The full variable domain, completed using reference TRBV28 and TRBJ2-1, is DVKVTQSSRYLVKRTGEKVFLECVQDMDHENMFWYRQDPGLGLRLIYFSYDVKMKEKGDIPEGYSVSREKKERFSLILESASTNQTSMYLCASSSAGLVYNEQFFGPGTRLTVL.

The genes are TRBV6-1 and TRBJ2-1; perhaps TRBD1 as D (8 bases). V was pared by 1 base and J by 6 bases, with 13 bases between. Germline CDR1 and CDR2: MNHNS and SASEGT. CDR3 length: 15 amino acids. The DNA for the CDR3 is TGTGCCAGCAGTGAAGGGACAGGGAGGGGCAATGAGCAGTTCTTC. It specifies CASSEGTGRGNEQFF.

This clonotype has a handful of counts. The chain couples TRBV10-2 to TRBJ2-3; 9 bases are shared with TRBD2. There are 15 residues in the CDR3. V trimming: 9 bases; J trimming: 2 bases; junction bases outside the gene matches: 9. CDR1 is WSHSY and CDR2 is SAAADI in the germline V gene. The CDR3 protein is CASGRTSEFTDTQYF. The CDR3 DNA is TGCGCCAGTGGTAGGACTAGCGAATTCACAGATACGCAGTATTTT.

This clonotype was counted only a few times. This chain connects TRBV7-8 to TRBJ1-4; D may be TRBD1 (6 bases). Germline V gene sequence: CDR1 SGHVS, CDR2 FQNEAQ. The CDR3 loop spans 17 amino acids. V gave up 8 bases and J gave up 0 bases, with 19 bases separating them. The DNA for the CDR3 is TGTGCCAGCCGGCCAGGACAGCTAGATGCAACTAATGAAAAACTGTTTTTT. Translated: CASRPGQLDATNEKLFF.

This clonotype occurred many times. The chain joins TRBV5-1 to TRBJ2-1, with D unresolved. The germline V gene has CDR1 SGHRS and CDR2 YFSETQ. This CDR3 is 16 amino acids long. V lost 1 base and J 0 bases, leaving 11 bases between the germline ends. CDR3 bases: TGCGCCAGCAGCTTGTATGGCGGCAACTCCTACAATGAGCAGTTCTTC. Amino acid sequence: CASSLYGGNSYNEQFF.

The chain carries TRBV5-1 and TRBJ2-5; D not resolved. The germline CDR1 and CDR2 sequences are SGHRS and YFSETQ. This CDR3 comprises 13 residues. V lost 1 base, J lost 5 bases, and 9 bases lay in between. Here the CDR3 reads CASSLSGPETQYF. In DNA, the CDR3 is TGCGCCAGCAGCTTGTCTGGGCCGGAGACCCAGTACTTC.

The chain combines TRBV29-1 with TRBJ1-2; 12 bases are a match to TRBD1. CDR1 is SQVTM and CDR2 is ANQGSEA in the germline V gene. After removal of 7 bases from V and 6 bases from J, the junction contained 6 bases not matched to a gene. The CDR3 is 13 residues long. This CDR3 is CSAAGTGGDGYTF. For the CDR3, the DNA is TGCAGCGCTGCCGGGACAGGGGGCGATGGCTACACCTTC.

This clonotype was detected ten times or more. This chain connects TRBV21-1 to TRBJ2-6; no check of the table's D call, TRBD2, against the DNA was made. TRBV21-1 is recorded as a pseudogene. This CDR3 is built from 12 residues. In DNA form, the CDR3 reads TGTGCCCCTCCCTCTGGGGCCAACGTCCTGACTTTC. As protein: CAPPSGANVLTF.

The chain has TRBV6-1 and TRBJ2-3; D could derive from TRBD1 or TRBD2 (6 bases each). The CDR3 covers 13 residues. The germline V gene encodes CDR1 MNHNS and CDR2 SASEGT. The V and J ends lost 8 bases and 4 bases respectively, with 13 bases between them. CDR3 amino acids: CASPRGEADTQYF. The DNA of the CDR3 is TGTGCCAGCCCGAGGGGGGAGGCAGATACGCAGTATTTT.

This clonotype was counted many times. V and J are TRBV4-1 and TRBJ2-1; TRBD2 matches 14 bases. Germline V lookup: CDR1 MGHRA, CDR2 YSYEKL. Trimming took 5 bases from V and 7 from J; bases not matched to a gene: 4. The CDR3 is 15 amino acids. The DNA for the CDR3 is TGCGCCAGCAGCTGGACTAGCGGGGGGACGAATGAGCAGTTCTTC. It translates to CASSWTSGGTNEQFF.

This clonotype was counted a few times. The CDR3 spells CASSVSGGSTNEKLFF. The DNA for the CDR3 is TGTGCCAGCAGCGTATCGGGGGGATCCACTAATGAAAAACTGTTTTTT. The J gene is TRBJ1-4, the V gene TRBV9, with D maybe TRBD1 (5 bases). With 1 base removed from V and 2 bases from J, the gap between germline ends came to 12 bases. Germline CDR1 is SGDLS and CDR2 is YYNGEE. This CDR3 has 16 residues.

In this sample, this clonotype turned up many times. This sequence joins TRBV12-5 and TRBJ2-7; 7 nucleotides agree with TRBD1. After removal of 0 bases from V and 0 bases from J, the junction contained 5 bases not matched to a gene. The germline V gene has CDR1 LGHNT and CDR2 FRNRAP. The CDR3 consists of 16 residues. The CDR3 region has the DNA TGTGCTAGTGGTTTGGTGCCGGGACAGAGCTCCTACGAGCAGTACTTC. This codes for CASGLVPGQSSYEQYF. Full variable domain (missing parts from reference TRBV12-5 and TRBJ2-7): DARVTQTPRHKVTEMGQEVTMRCQPILGHNTVFWYRQTMMQGLELLAYFRNRAPLDDSGMPKDRFSAEMPDATLATLKIQPSEPRDSAVYFCASGLVPGQSSYEQYFGPGTRLTVT.

This clonotype was seen ten or more times. The chain couples TRBV10-3 to TRBJ2-2; maybe TRBD2 (6 bases). CDR3 length equals 13 residues. The germline V gene has CDR1 ENHRY and CDR2 SYGVKD. Trimming removed 5 bases from V and 12 bases from J, with 16 bases in between. CDR3: CAISPAGTPKLFF. CDR3 DNA: TGTGCCATCAGTCCCGCCGGGACTCCCAAGCTGTTTTTT.

This clonotype was counted only a few times. The V gene is TRBV27, the J gene TRBJ1-1; D is uncertain. Trimming shortened V by 6 bases and J by 2 bases, and 10 bases separated the two germline ends. Germline V gene data show CDR1 as MNHEY and CDR2 as SMNVEV (reference sequence). The CDR3 is 13 amino acids. The CDR3 protein is CASRSNYNTEAFF. In nucleotides, the CDR3 is TGTGCCAGCAGGTCAAACTATAACACTGAAGCTTTCTTT.